These 27 T cell receptor beta chains were sequenced from one sample in a study of regulatory T cells in long-lasting Graves disease. Library construction for TCR beta used iRepertoire HTBI primers and Arm-PCR of CDR3 regions. TCRdb independently ran MiXCR on the multiplex PCR reads; one entry per CDR3 protein. The sample carries 300,000 to 450,000 distinct CDR3 sequences, about a sixth recorded once. As to time point: newly diagnosed GD, antithyroid drugs for less than 3 months. Construction of the TCR library relied on RNA isolated from PBMCs. The sample in question was peripheral blood mononuclear cells (PBMCs), obtained at new diagnosis, from a patient treated with antithyroid drugs. These receptors were collected from a female donor with Graves disease.

A note on this clonotype: It may be a read error: a sequence one base away is much more abundant. The genes are TRBV13 and TRBJ2-1; 8 bases agree with TRBD2. The CDR3 is made up of 15 amino acids. V was pared by 1 base and J by 6 bases, with 5 bases of the junction left unmatched. CDR1 and CDR2 (germline): PRHDT, FYEKMQ (reference sequence). The CDR3 coding sequence is TGTGCCAGCAGCTTAGAGCGGGGGAGTTGCAATGAGCAGTTCTTC. Its translation is CASSLERGSCNEQFF.

This clonotype was counted between two and nine times. Possible read error: a much larger clone is one base away. This rearrangement joins TRBV11-2 to TRBJ1-2, with D maybe TRBD1 (5 bases). CDR1 and CDR2 from the germline V gene are SGHAT and FQNNGV. The CDR3 has 15 residues. The CDR3 DNA reads TGTGCCAGCAGCTCCGACGGGGCTTATAACTATGACTACACCTTC. This codes for CASSSDGAYNYDYTF.

This clonotype was detected ten times or more. The chain combines TRBV20-1 with TRBJ1-5; 11 nucleotides align to TRBD1. With 1 base clipped from V and 6 bases from J, the junction kept 8 bases outside the gene matches. The CDR3 totals 16 residues. Germline lookup yields CDR1 DFQATT and CDR2 SNEGSKA (reference sequence). CDR3 amino acids: CSARGGRDRGIQPQHF. Written as DNA, the CDR3 is TGCAGTGCTAGAGGGGGTAGGGACAGGGGGATTCAGCCCCAGCATTTT.

Many counts were recorded for this clonotype. The chain joins TRBV20-1 to TRBJ2-1, with D possibly TRBD2 on 6 matching bases. Trimming cost V 4 bases and J 7 bases, with 23 bases left between them. The CDR3 loop spans 16 amino acids. CDR1 DFQATT and CDR2 SNEGSKA come from the germline V gene (reference sequence). The DNA of the CDR3 is TGCAGTGCTACCTGGGGCCGGCGGGGTTTATCAAATGAGCAGTTCTTC. It codes for CSATWGRRGLSNEQFF.

This rearrangement joins TRBV19 to TRBJ2-1; a possible D gene is TRBD1 (5 bases). Trimming cost V 8 bases and J 10 bases, with 12 bases left between them. The CDR3 covers 11 residues. Germline CDR1 reads LNHDA; CDR2 reads SQIVND (reference sequence). The CDR3 reads CASGRGGEQFF. DNA for the CDR3: TGTGCCAGTGGTAGGGGTGGCGAGCAGTTCTTC.

Worth noting for this clonotype: The junction differs from germline at one of its ends, possibly a read error. CDR3 sequence (DNA): TGTGCCAGCTCACCTCCCCAAGGGACCCAGTACTTC. Its protein product is CASSPPQGTQYF. The chain couples TRBV18 to TRBJ2-5; D is undetermined. This CDR3 contains 12 residues. Looked up from germline, CDR1 is KGHSH and CDR2 is LQKENI.

This clonotype showed up many times. The chain combines TRBV20-1 with TRBJ2-5, with 16 nucleotides matching TRBD2. The CDR3 spans 14 residues. The ends lost 5 bases at V and 9 bases at J; junction bases unmatched: 6. Germline-derived CDR1 and CDR2 are DFQATT and SNEGSKA (reference sequence). CDR3 sequence reads: CSAQGLAGGQAQYF. As DNA, the CDR3 is TGCAGTGCTCAGGGACTAGCGGGGGGGCAGGCCCAGTACTTC.

Only a few counts were recorded for this clonotype. This chain uses TRBV27 with TRBJ1-1; possibly TRBD1 for D (5 bases). Germline CDR1 reads MNHEY; CDR2 reads SMNVEV (reference sequence). Trimming pared 5 bases from V and 0 bases from J, leaving 10 bases between. The CDR3 length is 14 residues. The CDR3 loop reads CASSMGRMNTEAFF. DNA for the CDR3: TGTGCCAGCAGTATGGGACGGATGAACACTGAAGCTTTCTTT.

This clonotype was seen many times. The chain has TRBV24-1 and TRBJ1-4; D possibly corresponds to TRBD1 (5 bases). CDR1 KGHDR and CDR2 SFDVKD come from the germline V gene. With 1 base removed from V and 13 bases from J, the gap between germline ends came to 15 bases. The CDR3 has 14 residues. CDR3 bases: TGTGCCACCAGTGATTTAGGGACGCCTAATGGACTGTTTTTT. Residues: CATSDLGTPNGLFF.

The chain links TRBV7-9 to TRBJ2-1; TRBD2 agrees at 7 bases. This CDR3 spans 15 amino acids. V lost 3 bases and J lost 4; bases outside the gene matches: 6. Germline V gene sequence: CDR1 SEHNR, CDR2 FQNEAQ (reference sequence). The DNA for the CDR3 is TGTGCCAGCAGCTTTCCCCGCGGGAGATACAATGAGCAGTTCTTC. It specifies CASSFPRGRYNEQFF.

This rearrangement joins TRBV9 to TRBJ2-3; 9 bases line up with TRBD2. V shed 7 bases, J shed 4 bases, and the junction held 13 bases outside the gene matches. The CDR3 covers 16 residues. Germline-derived CDR1 and CDR2 are SGDLS and YYNGEE. The CDR3 loop is CASSLGQRGESDTQYF. For the CDR3, the DNA is TGTGCCAGCTCTCTAGGCCAGCGGGGGGAATCAGATACGCAGTATTTT.

This clonotype was observed many times. The chain carries TRBV4-3 and TRBJ2-5; D remains ambiguous. This CDR3 has 14 amino acids. V lost 0 bases, J lost 5 bases, and 10 bases lay in between. Germline V gene lookup returns CDR1 LGHNA and CDR2 YSLEER. The CDR3 reads CASSQDIIGETQYF. The CDR3 DNA follows: TGCGCCAGCAGCCAAGATATCATCGGGGAGACCCAGTACTTC.

This clonotype occurred a few times. The V and J genes are TRBV5-1 and TRBJ2-2; 7 positions match TRBD2. The length of the CDR3 is 16 residues. Germline CDR1 and CDR2: SGHRS and YFSETQ. V trimming: 1 base; J trimming: 2 bases; junction bases outside the gene matches: 5. The CDR3 reads CASSLWLAVNTGELFF. The CDR3 DNA is TGCGCCAGCAGCTTGTGGCTAGCGGTTAACACCGGGGAGCTGTTTTTT.

In its sample, this clonotype was seen many times. The chain uses TRBV6-1 and TRBJ1-1; D gene ambiguous. In germline, CDR1 is MNHNS, CDR2 SASEGT. CDR3 size: 15 residues. V was pared by 1 base and J by 1 base, with 10 bases between. In DNA form, the CDR3 reads TGTGCCAGCAGTGAAGAGGAGAGGAGGAACACTGAAGCTTTCTTT. It specifies CASSEEERRNTEAFF.

This clonotype came up many times. The chain recombines TRBV3-1 with TRBJ2-1, with 10 positions matching TRBD2. The last part of the DNA fits TRBJ2-5 better; the J call may be wrong. Germline V gives CDR1 LGHDT, CDR2 YNNKEL (reference sequence). The CDR3 covers 15 residues. The CDR3 DNA reads TGTGCCAGCAGCCAAGGGACTAGCGGAAGAGAGACCCAGTACTTC. It specifies CASSQGTSGRETQYF.

Details on this clonotype: Being one base from a much bigger clone, this may be a read error. The chain is built from TRBV11-2 and TRBJ1-1; D is ambiguous. The CDR3 spans 11 residues. Per germline, CDR1 SGHAT and CDR2 FQNNGV. CDR3 in DNA: TGTGCCCGCAGCTCCACCCGGGAAGCTTTCTTT. This gives the protein CARSSTREAFF.

The rearrangement uses TRBV20-1 and TRBJ2-1; 9 bases align to TRBD1. Germline CDR1 is DFQATT and CDR2 is SNEGSKA (reference sequence). The CDR3 totals 15 residues. With 5 bases clipped from V and 9 bases from J, the junction kept 14 bases outside the gene matches. The CDR3 protein is CSAFDLDRGKSEQFF. In nucleotides, the CDR3 is TGCAGTGCTTTCGACCTGGACAGGGGAAAAAGTGAGCAGTTCTTC.

The genes are TRBV29-1 and TRBJ2-2; tentative D call: TRBD2 (6 bases). Germline V gene lookup returns CDR1 SQVTM and CDR2 ANQGSEA. Trimming stripped 3 bases from V and 6 bases from J, with 11 bases between. This CDR3 has 13 amino acids. The CDR3 region has the DNA TGCAGCGTTGAGTCGGGAGTTCCCGGGGAGCTGTTTTTT. This encodes CSVESGVPGELFF.

This clonotype has just a few counts. Just one base apart from a much larger clone, this may be a read error. The chain combines TRBV7-2 with TRBJ1-1; 7 nucleotides line up with TRBD1. The CDR3 length is 16 residues. Germline V lookup: CDR1 SGHTA, CDR2 FQGNSA. The CDR3 sequence: CACSPPSGQENTEAFF. Written as DNA, the CDR3 is TGTGCCTGCAGCCCCCCCTCCGGACAGGAGAACACTGAAGCTTTCTTT.

Note on this clonotype: The junction does not match germline at one end; this may be a read error. The V call is TRBV5-1, the J call TRBJ1-4; D may be TRBD1 (5 bases). The germline V gene encodes CDR1 SGHRS and CDR2 YFSETQ. The CDR3 sequence is 15 residues long. The CDR3 is CASSLVGTANEKLFF. The CDR3, as DNA: TGTGCCAGCAGCTTGGTGGGGACTGCTAATGAAAAACTGTTTTTT.

This clonotype was observed many times. V usage is TRBV11-1 and J usage is TRBJ2-2; 7 bases map to TRBD2. Germline assignment: CDR1 SGHAT and CDR2 FQDESV (reference sequence). CDR3 length equals 12 residues. Trimming at V came to 5 bases and at J to 13 bases, leaving 7 bases not matched to a gene. CDR3 DNA sequence: TGTGCCAGCAGCACAGCGGGGAGTTCGCTGTTTTTT. Translating it yields CASSTAGSSLFF.

This chain connects TRBV12-3 or TRBV12-4 to TRBJ1-2; TRBD1 might be the D (5 bases). V shed 6 bases and J shed 2 bases, with 13 bases lying between them. This CDR3 contains 14 residues. CDR3 nucleotide sequence: TGTGCCAGCAGACGGGGGACGGAGAACTATGGCTACACCTTC. It encodes CASRRGTENYGYTF.

Many counts were recorded for this clonotype. This sequence joins TRBV12-5 and TRBJ2-3, with D hard to call. Trimming left V 6 bases short and J 5 bases short, with 15 bases between. Germline CDR1 is LGHNT and CDR2 is FRNRAP. This CDR3 has 14 residues. This CDR3 is CASGLEARQDTQYF. CDR3 coding DNA: TGTGCTAGTGGGCTTGAAGCTCGACAAGATACGCAGTATTTT. Combining the CDR3 with reference TRBV12-5 and TRBJ2-3 gives the whole variable domain DARVTQTPRHKVTEMGQEVTMRCQPILGHNTVFWYRQTMMQGLELLAYFRNRAPLDDSGMPKDRFSAEMPDATLATLKIQPSEPRDSAVYFCASGLEARQDTQYFGPGTRLTVL.

This clonotype has more than one count but fewer than ten. Possible read error: a much larger clone is one base away. The V and J genes are TRBV20-1 and TRBJ2-3, with unresolved D. There are 13 residues in the CDR3. Germline values: CDR1 DFQATT, CDR2 SNEGSKA (reference sequence). CDR3 in DNA: TGCAGTGCTAGAGTCCCCTTTTCAGATACGCGGTATTTT. Translated: CSARVPFSDTRYF.

There are many counts of this clonotype. The chain combines TRBV9 with TRBJ2-5; D is possibly TRBD1 or TRBD2 (5 bases each). V shed 4 bases and J shed 1 base, with 14 bases lying between them. The CDR3 extends over 15 amino acids. Germline V gene sequence: CDR1 SGDLS, CDR2 YYNGEE. In DNA, the CDR3 is TGTGCCAGCAGCCTTCAGCCGGGACGCCAAGAGACCCAGTACTTC. It translates to CASSLQPGRQETQYF.

This clonotype was recorded at least ten times. The V and J genes are TRBV7-2 and TRBJ2-7; 8 bases align to TRBD2. Per the germline V gene, CDR1 is SGHTA and CDR2 is FQGNSA. The CDR3 extends over 12 amino acids. The trim removed 7 bases at V and 5 bases at J, leaving 4 bases unmatched. The CDR3 reads CASTRGANEQYF. CDR3 nucleotide sequence: TGTGCCAGCACGCGGGGGGCAAACGAGCAGTACTTC.

This clonotype was observed at least ten times. This sequence joins TRBV20-1 and TRBJ1-1, with no clear D. Trimming stripped 3 bases from V and 5 bases from J, with 16 bases between. CDR1 is DFQATT and CDR2 is SNEGSKA in the germline V gene (reference sequence). The CDR3 runs to 14 residues. CDR3 sequence: CSARRRAGRTEAFF. The CDR3 DNA reads TGCAGTGCTAGGAGAAGGGCGGGAAGAACTGAAGCTTTCTTT.